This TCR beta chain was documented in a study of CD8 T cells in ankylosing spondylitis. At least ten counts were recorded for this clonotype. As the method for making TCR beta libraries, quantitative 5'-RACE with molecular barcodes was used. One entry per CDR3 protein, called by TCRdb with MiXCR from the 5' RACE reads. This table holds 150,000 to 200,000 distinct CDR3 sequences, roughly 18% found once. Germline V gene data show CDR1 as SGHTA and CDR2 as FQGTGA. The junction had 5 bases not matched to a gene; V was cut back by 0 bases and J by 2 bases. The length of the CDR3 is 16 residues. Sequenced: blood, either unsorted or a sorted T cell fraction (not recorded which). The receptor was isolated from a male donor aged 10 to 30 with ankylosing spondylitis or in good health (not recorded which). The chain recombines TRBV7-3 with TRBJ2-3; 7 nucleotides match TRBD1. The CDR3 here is CASSLTGGRNTDTQYF. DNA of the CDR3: TGTGCCAGCAGCTTAACAGGGGGCAGGAACACAGATACGCAGTATTTT. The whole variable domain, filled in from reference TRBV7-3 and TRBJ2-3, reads GAGVSQTPSNKVTEKGKYVELRCDPISGHTALYWYRQSLGQGPEFLIYFQGTGAADDSGLPNDRFFAVRPEGSVSTLKIQRTERGDSAVYLCASSLTGGRNTDTQYFGPGTRLTVL.